This T cell receptor (beta chain) was retrieved from a study of CD8+ T cells in alopecia areata (dated by TCRdb to between 2018 and 2020). Concerning the study at large: Treated patients were enrolled in an open-label pilot trial of oral tofacitinib at 5 to 10 mg twice daily for moderate-to-severe alopecia areata. Tofacitinib was given for 6 to 18 months, followed by 6 months of follow-up off drug to assess delayed response and recurrence. High-throughput TCRbeta sequencing was used to examine T cell clonal expansion in alopecia areata in both the C3H/HeJ mouse model and human patients. In humans, TCRbeta sequencing was performed on scalp tissue and on sorted CD4+ and CD8+ peripheral blood T cells from healthy controls and from patients with patchy or totalis/universalis alopecia areata. Biopsies were taken from tofacitinib-treated patients at baseline and at 4 and 24 weeks of treatment, and a later scalp biopsy was taken in several of the tofacitinib-treated patients. Clonality in the scalp was compared among normal scalp (n=4), patchy alopecia areata scalp (n=8), and alopecia totalis/universalis scalp (n=8). The RNA source kit depended on sample type: the PAXgene miRNA kit for fixed scalp, the miRNeasy kit for PBMCs, and the RNeasy kit for mouse skin. TCRbeta CDR3 regions were amplified by immunoSEQ multiplex PCR with 35 Vbeta forward and 13 Jbeta reverse primers.

This clone was detected a few times. Its antigen target is currently unknown. The input lacks base qualities; no much larger clone sits a single base away. Libraries were constructed by the immunoSEQ multiplex PCR assay. To provide template for TCR sequencing, every sample had RNA extracted and reverse transcribed into cDNA. First-strand cDNA was synthesized using SuperScript III with a 2:1 mix of oligo-dT and random hexamers. A synthetic immune receptor repertoire was used to gauge amplification bias, and whatever bias remained was removed computationally. The paper's data handling went like this. Raw reads were preprocessed to remove errors, and CDR3 was defined according to IMGT conventions as the region from the conserved cysteine to phenylalanine. To get clonality, Shannon entropy was normalized by log2 of the number of productive unique TCRs and the result was subtracted from 1. Whether scalp clones were CD4 or CD8 was inferred by matching scalp TCRbeta sequences against CD4 and CD8 repertoires sorted from blood. TCRdb mirrors the immuneACCESS table, restricted to in-frame sequences. Some clones are absent from its copies; in checked studies, under half trace to an unresolved V gene, and the reason for the others is unknown. V, J and clone size were drawn from that table, and D and trimming were deduced from the DNA. The table for this sample lists 170,000 or so clones; around 60% of them were counted only once. The ten largest clonotypes hold roughly 14% of the sample.

The time point tag for this specimen amounts to: baseline before oral tofacitinib. Lesional scalp punch biopsies and peripheral blood were obtained from alopecia areata patients. PBMCs were separated by density centrifugation and stained for CD3, CD4 and CD8, after which CD4+ and CD8+ T cells were sorted on a FACSAria. Study-wide findings and limitations: Compared with normal scalp, lesional scalp had higher clonality and more expanded CD8+ clones, particularly in alopecia totalis/universalis, a pattern that suggests antigenic drive. Unlike mouse skin, which is dominated by gammadelta T cells, normal human skin has resident alphabeta T cells that are also sequenced, and this complicates analysis of the scalp TCR repertoire. Compared with mice, TCR sequences shared between patients were less clear, possibly partly because of HLA diversity across the patient population.

The CDR3, cysteine through phenylalanine, is 18 amino acids long. The DNA shown is the 54-base CDR3, in frame from base 1. CDR1 and CDR2, per the germline V gene, are MGHRA and YSYEKL. V and J lose 3 bases and 0 bases, and a span of 18 bases separates them. This TCR derives from a human donor with alopecia areata. The sequence is built from TRBV4-1 and TRBJ1-5; no D segment can be confidently identified. This specimen consisted of CD4+ T cells sorted from blood, obtained at week 0. The CDR3 protein: CASSHMSAGVGSNQPQHF. The bases read TGCGCCAGCAGCCACATGTCAGCCGGGGTTGGTAGCAATCAGCCCCAGCATTTT.